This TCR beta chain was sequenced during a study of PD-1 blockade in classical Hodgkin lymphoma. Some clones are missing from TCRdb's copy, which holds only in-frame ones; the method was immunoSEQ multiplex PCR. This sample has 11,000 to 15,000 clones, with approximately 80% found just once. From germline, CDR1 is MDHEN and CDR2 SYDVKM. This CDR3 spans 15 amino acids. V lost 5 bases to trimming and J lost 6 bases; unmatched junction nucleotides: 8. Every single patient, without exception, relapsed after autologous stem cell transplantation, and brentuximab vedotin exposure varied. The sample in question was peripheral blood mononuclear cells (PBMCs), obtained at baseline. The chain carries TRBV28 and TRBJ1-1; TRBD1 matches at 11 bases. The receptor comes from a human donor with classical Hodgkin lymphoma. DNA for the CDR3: TGTGCCAGCAGTCGCTGGACAGGGGGCGCCGCTGAAGCTTTCTTT. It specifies CASSRWTGGAAEAFF.